This T cell receptor (beta chain) derives from a study of T cells in Graves' hyperthyroidism and ophthalmopathy. Disease duration under 2 months; hyperthyroidism patients were aged 18 to 65. It was RNA transcripts that yielded the amplified TCR beta CDR3 regions. First-round RT-PCR of the TCR CDR3 relied on the HTBI primer set. TCRdb re-called the multiplex PCR reads with MiXCR, one entry per CDR3 protein. Here the sample spans fewer than 650,000 distinct CDR3 sequences, 11% to 15% being singletons. Note on this clonotype: The target antigen is unknown.

Findings and caveats of the study: Appearing also in blood were most of the thyroid clonotypes expanded above 0.001.

Germline lookup yields CDR1 SGHNT and CDR2 YYREEE (reference sequence). This CDR3 comprises 15 residues. The ends lost 3 bases at V and 1 base at J; junction bases unmatched: 5. This TCR came from a middle-aged woman with Graves' hyperthyroidism. The specimen sequenced was blood. The chain uses TRBV5-4 and TRBJ2-7; 9 nucleotides align to TRBD1. CDR3 sequence: CASSWGQGLSYEQYF. The CDR3 DNA reads TGTGCCAGCAGCTGGGGACAGGGACTGTCCTACGAGCAGTACTTC. Full variable domain (missing parts from reference TRBV5-4 and TRBJ2-7): ETGVTQSPTHLIKTRGQQVTLRCSSQSGHNTVSWYQQALGQGPQFIFQYYREEENGRGNFPPRFSGLQFPNYSSELNVNALELDDSALYLCASSWGQGLSYEQYFGPGTRLTVT.